The T cell receptor beta chain described here comes from a study of shared clonotypes between healthy human individuals. Clones were read by immunoSEQ multiplex PCR, and TCRdb kept only the in-frame ones, dropping some. The table lists some 2,000,000 clones, under 97% of them singletons, with around 0.13% in the top ten. Findings of the study overall: The study drew on few donors, limiting represented genetic and exposure-history diversity.

Per germline, CDR1 LNHDA and CDR2 SQIVND (reference sequence). The CDR3 loop spans 14 amino acids. V dropped 10 bases and J dropped 2; count of bases not matched to a gene: 10. Of note for this clone: Its antigen is unknown.

This clonotype was obtained from a man aged 18 to 30 in good health. The J gene is TRBJ2-7, the V gene TRBV19, with 8 bases aligning to TRBD2. The sample was naive CD4+ T cells sorted from blood. Noted subset: CD45RA+ positively selected. This CDR3 reads CATTGGGGTYEQYF. The CDR3 bases are TGTGCCACCACCGGGGGGGGTGGGACCTACGAGCAGTACTTC.